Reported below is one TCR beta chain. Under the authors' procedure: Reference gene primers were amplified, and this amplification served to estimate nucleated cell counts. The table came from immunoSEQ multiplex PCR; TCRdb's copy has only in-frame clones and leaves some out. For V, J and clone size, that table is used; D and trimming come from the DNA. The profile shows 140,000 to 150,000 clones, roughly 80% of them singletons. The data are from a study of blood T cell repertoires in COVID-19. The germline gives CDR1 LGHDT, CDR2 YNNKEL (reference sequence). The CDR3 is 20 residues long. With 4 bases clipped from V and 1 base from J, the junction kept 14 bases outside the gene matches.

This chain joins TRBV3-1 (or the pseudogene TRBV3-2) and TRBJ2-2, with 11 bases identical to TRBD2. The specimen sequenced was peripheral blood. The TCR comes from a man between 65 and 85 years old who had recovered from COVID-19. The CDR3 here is CASSLFSGTSGVGNTGELFF. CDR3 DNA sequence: TGTGCCAGCAGCCTTTTTTCCGGGACTAGCGGAGTCGGGAACACCGGGGAGCTGTTTTTT.